These 22 T cell receptor beta chains were sequenced from one sample in a study of cytomegalovirus exposure and HLA in healthy donors. Both 60 Vbeta primers and 13 Jbeta primers went into the PCR. TCRdb's table, derived via immunoSEQ multiplex PCR, lists solely in-frame clones and lacks some. The sample holds 210,000 or so clones; more than 60% are singletons and the top ten take roughly 2.5%. The source material was PBMCs. The receptors shown here come from a woman aged 60-75 years in good health and CMV-seropositive.

The rearrangement joins TRBV10-3 to TRBJ1-1; D remains ambiguous. Germline CDR1 ENHRY, CDR2 SYGVKD. The V gene lost 8 bases and the J gene lost 3 bases, with 10 bases spanning the gap. The CDR3 extends over 12 amino acids. This CDR3 is CAIGPDDTEAFF. DNA for the CDR3: TGTGCCATCGGGCCTGATGACACTGAAGCTTTCTTT.

The V gene is TRBV7-9, the J gene TRBJ2-3, with D possibly TRBD1 on 6 matching bases. CDR1 is SEHNR and CDR2 is FQNEAQ in the germline V gene (reference sequence). Trimming took off 7 bases at V and 4 bases at J, with 21 bases between the two ends. This CDR3 region has 16 residues. This CDR3 is CASTIGAAGESDTQYF. The DNA of the CDR3 is TGTGCCAGCACCATCGGCGCGGCAGGGGAATCAGATACGCAGTATTTT. Full variable domain (rest looked up from reference TRBV7-9 and TRBJ2-3): DTGVSQNPRHKITKRGQNVTFRCDPISEHNRLYWYRQTLGQGPEFLTYFQNEAQLEKSRLLSDRFSAERPKGSFSTLEIQRTEQGDSAMYLCASTIGAAGESDTQYFGPGTRLTVL.

The V and J genes are TRBV28 and TRBJ1-5; D remains unclear. Per germline, CDR1 MDHEN and CDR2 SYDVKM. Trimming took off 8 bases at V and 1 base at J, with 18 bases between the two ends. The CDR3 totals 16 residues. This CDR3 is CASRTEGRGSNQPQHF. CDR3 DNA sequence: TGTGCCAGCCGAACGGAGGGCAGAGGGAGCAATCAGCCCCAGCATTTT.

The chain links TRBV6-1 to TRBJ1-2, with unresolved D. This CDR3 region has 15 residues. V was pared by 1 base and J by 4 bases, with 13 bases between. The germline gives CDR1 MNHNS, CDR2 SASEGT. The CDR3 DNA reads as TGTGCCAGCAGTGAAGGAGGCACGCTGGTCTATGGCTACACCTTC. This sequence encodes CASSEGGTLVYGYTF.

The chain uses TRBV2 and TRBJ2-1; 11 positions agree with TRBD1. V gave up 6 bases and J gave up 6 bases; unmatched junction bases: 1. Germline CDR1 and CDR2: SNHLY and FYNNEI. This CDR3 comprises 13 residues. The CDR3 loop is CASRGTGGNEQFF. CDR3 DNA sequence: TGTGCCAGCAGGGGGACAGGGGGCAATGAGCAGTTCTTC.

The chain joins TRBV6-5 to TRBJ2-5; possibly TRBD1 for D (6 bases). The DNA end is more similar to TRBJ2-7, so the J call may be wrong. The CDR3 sequence is 14 residues long. The germline gives CDR1 MNHEY, CDR2 SVGAGI. CDR3: CASSRQEHSYEQYF. Here the CDR3 DNA reads TGTGCCAGCAGTCGACAGGAACACTCCTACGAGCAGTACTTC.

V usage is TRBV7-9 and J usage is TRBJ2-7; TRBD2 is a possible D gene (5 bases). The CDR3 is 11 residues long. Germline V gene sequence: CDR1 SEHNR, CDR2 FQNEAQ (reference sequence). This CDR3 is CAIDYDYEQYF. In DNA form, the CDR3 reads TGTGCAATAGACTACGACTACGAGCAGTACTTC.

The chain carries TRBV28 and TRBJ1-1; no firm D call. V dropped 4 bases and J dropped 7 bases, with 7 bases sitting between them. Germline V gene sequence: CDR1 MDHEN, CDR2 SYDVKM. The CDR3 runs to 11 residues. The CDR3 loop is CASSSTVEAFF. In DNA form, the CDR3 reads TGTGCCAGCAGTTCGACTGTTGAAGCTTTCTTT. The full variable domain, completed using reference TRBV28 and TRBJ1-1, is DVKVTQSSRYLVKRTGEKVFLECVQDMDHENMFWYRQDPGLGLRLIYFSYDVKMKEKGDIPEGYSVSREKKERFSLILESASTNQTSMYLCASSSTVEAFFGQGTRLTVV.

The chain joins TRBV5-1 to TRBJ1-3; the D gene is possibly TRBD1 (6 bases). The length of the CDR3 is 14 residues. The germline V gene encodes CDR1 SGHRS and CDR2 YFSETQ. Trimming cost V 4 bases and J 3 bases, with 11 bases left between them. In DNA form, the CDR3 reads TGCGCCAGCAGCCTGGACAGTTTTGGAAACACCATATATTTT. Protein: CASSLDSFGNTIYF.

This clone was found once. The rearrangement links TRBV19 to TRBJ2-1; the match to TRBD2 covers 12 bases. The V gene end was trimmed by 6 bases and the J gene end by 8 bases; junction bases not matched to a gene: 11. Germline CDR1 LNHDA, CDR2 SQIVND (reference sequence). This CDR3 contains 16 residues. CDR3 nucleotide sequence: TGTGCCAGTAGACTCCTAGCGGGAGGGCCGGGTGATGAGCAGTTCTTC. Encoded protein: CASRLLAGGPGDEQFF.

The V gene is TRBV5-1, the J gene TRBJ2-5; 9 positions match TRBD2. The CDR3 is made up of 16 amino acids. The junction had 10 bases not matched to a gene; V was cut back by 4 bases and J by 3 bases. The V gene's germline CDR1 is SGHRS and CDR2 YFSETQ. This CDR3 reads CASSRGTSNREETQYF. For the CDR3, the DNA is TGCGCCAGCAGCCGCGGGACTAGCAATCGGGAAGAGACCCAGTACTTC.

As regards this clone: The sample has other DNA sequences that encode this CDR3 too. The chain links TRBV9 to TRBJ2-5; 9 bases align to TRBD1. V shed 2 bases, J shed 5 bases, and the junction held 1 base outside the gene matches. Germline V gene lookup returns CDR1 SGDLS and CDR2 YYNGEE. The CDR3 loop spans 13 amino acids. The CDR3 sequence: CASSVGQGETQYF. The CDR3 DNA follows: TGTGCCAGCAGCGTGGGACAGGGTGAGACCCAGTACTTC.

The rearrangement uses TRBV2 and TRBJ2-5, with TRBD2 matching over 10 bases. Judging by the DNA end, TRBJ2-7 fits better; the J call may be wrong. Germline values: CDR1 SNHLY, CDR2 FYNNEI. The CDR3 loop spans 16 amino acids. CDR3 in amino acids: CASSERLSGGRSEQYF. Here the CDR3 DNA reads TGTGCCAGCAGTGAACGGCTTAGCGGGGGGCGAAGCGAGCAGTACTTC.

This chain joins TRBV18 and TRBJ2-2; 7 positions agree with TRBD1. Germline CDR1 reads KGHSH; CDR2 reads LQKENI. This CDR3 spans 15 amino acids. Trimming at V came to 5 bases and at J to 4 bases, leaving 7 bases not matched to a gene. As DNA, the CDR3 is TGTGCCAGCTCAGGCCGGGACAGAGCCACCGGGGAGCTGTTTTTT. It encodes CASSGRDRATGELFF.

The V gene is TRBV6-5, the J gene TRBJ1-4; D is undetermined. Deletions cut 6 bases from V and 4 bases from J, with 12 bases between. Per the germline V gene, CDR1 is MNHEY and CDR2 is SVGAGI. The CDR3 has 14 amino acids. The DNA of the CDR3 is TGTGCCAGCAGCCAATTGGGAGGTAATGAAAAACTGTTTTTT. This gives the protein CASSQLGGNEKLFF.

The gene calls are TRBV18 and TRBJ2-5, with D unclear. The DNA end is a closer match to TRBJ2-7, so the J assignment may be wrong. The CDR3 has 13 residues. Germline CDR1 and CDR2: KGHSH and LQKENI. The CDR3 loop reads CASSPPGSYEQYF. CDR3 bases: TGTGCCAGCTCACCACCGGGCAGCTACGAGCAGTACTTC.

This clone has only one observation. Its ends do not fully match the called genes, so a read error is possible. This sequence joins TRBV4-2 and TRBJ2-3, with TRBD2 matching 8 bases. The CDR3 covers 16 residues. Germline CDR1 LGHNA, CDR2 YNFKEQ. In DNA form, the CDR3 reads TGTGCCAGCAGCCAAGATCCGGGGGGGGGCACACATACGCAGTATTTT. Protein sequence: CASSQDPGGGTHTQYF.

This chain links TRBV5-1 with TRBJ2-3, with a tentative D call TRBD1 (6 bases). The CDR3 length is 14 residues. V shed 1 base and J shed 5 bases, with 11 bases lying between them. Germline V CDR1 and CDR2: SGHRS, YFSETQ. The CDR3: CASSLSSGEDTQYF. In DNA, the CDR3 is TGCGCCAGCAGCTTGTCATCAGGGGAAGATACGCAGTATTTT.

This clone was picked up a small number of times. The gene calls are TRBV19 and TRBJ1-4; 9 bases agree with TRBD1. CDR3 size: 17 residues. Germline CDR1 reads LNHDA; CDR2 reads SQIVND (reference sequence). With V trimmed by 9 bases and J by 5 bases, 16 bases remained unmatched. CDR3 residues: CASTSGTGNPLNEKLFF. CDR3 sequence (DNA): TGTGCCAGCACTTCGGGGACAGGGAACCCATTAAATGAAAAACTGTTTTTT.

This clone was seen a handful of times. This chain uses TRBV5-5 with TRBJ2-7; D is unclear. This CDR3 is built from 11 residues. Germline CDR1 and CDR2: SGHKS and YYEKEE (reference sequence). Trimming stripped 2 bases from V and 5 bases from J, with 5 bases between. The CDR3 loop reads CASSLSHEQYF. The CDR3 bases are TGTGCCAGCAGCTTAAGCCACGAGCAGTACTTC.

The chain joins TRBV18 to TRBJ1-4; 8 positions match TRBD1. CDR1 and CDR2 from the germline V gene are KGHSH and LQKENI. V dropped 3 bases and J dropped 4; count of bases not matched to a gene: 10. The CDR3 totals 17 residues. In DNA form, the CDR3 reads TGTGCCAGCTCACCCCAGGGCCAGGGGGCCCTTAATGAAAAACTGTTTTTT. Its protein product is CASSPQGQGALNEKLFF.

The chain couples TRBV4-3 to TRBJ1-6, with D unresolved. Trimming removed 0 bases from V and 0 bases from J, with 9 bases in between. CDR1 and CDR2 from the germline V gene are LGHNA and YSLEER. The CDR3 extends over 17 amino acids. CDR3 residues: CASSQDSGSSYNSPLHF. Here the CDR3 DNA reads TGCGCCAGCAGCCAAGATTCGGGGAGCTCCTATAATTCACCCCTCCACTTT.